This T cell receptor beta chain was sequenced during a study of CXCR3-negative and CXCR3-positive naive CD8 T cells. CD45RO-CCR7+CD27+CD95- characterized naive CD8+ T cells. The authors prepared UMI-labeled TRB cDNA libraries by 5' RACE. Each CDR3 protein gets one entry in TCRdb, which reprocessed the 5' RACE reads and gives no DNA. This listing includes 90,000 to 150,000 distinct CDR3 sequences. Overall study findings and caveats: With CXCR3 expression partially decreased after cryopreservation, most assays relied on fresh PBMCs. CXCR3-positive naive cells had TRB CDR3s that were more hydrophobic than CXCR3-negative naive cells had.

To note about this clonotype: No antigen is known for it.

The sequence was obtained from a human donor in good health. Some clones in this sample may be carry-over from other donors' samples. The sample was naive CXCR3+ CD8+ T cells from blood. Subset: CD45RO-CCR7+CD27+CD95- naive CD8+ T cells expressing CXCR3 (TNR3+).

The CDR3 sequence: CASSQDGGTTDTQYF. The rearrangement uses TRBV4-3 and TRBJ2-3; TCRdb's D call of TRBD1 is untestable without DNA. Germline loops: CDR1 LGHNA, CDR2 YSLEER. The CDR3 loop spans 15 amino acids.